Described below is a single T cell receptor (beta chain) sequence and its context. This sample was included in a study of blood T cell repertoires in COVID-19. The V segment lost 1 base and the J segment 4 bases; nucleotides outside the gene matches: 11. Looked up from germline, CDR1 is SGDLS and CDR2 is YYNGEE. This CDR3 is built from 17 residues. The repertoire was sequenced with immunoSEQ multiplex PCR; TCRdb's copy has only in-frame clones and lacks some. The sample holds around 300,000 clones, 80% to 90% seen once. The sample was PBMCs or T cells enriched from blood (not recorded which). The sequence derives from a woman aged 18 to 35 who had recovered from COVID-19. The chain carries TRBV9 and TRBJ1-2, with TRBD1 identical over 9 bases. In nucleotides, the CDR3 is TGTGCCAGCAGCGTAAGTGGGACAGGGCGAGGTGCCTATGGCTACACCTTC. As protein: CASSVSGTGRGAYGYTF.